One T cell receptor beta chain is described in this entry. Its target is not known. immunoSEQ v3.0 was run at survey level. The method was immunoSEQ multiplex PCR; TCRdb's version includes in-frame clones alone and lacks a portion of them. The data contain tens of thousands of clones, 80% of them singletons. The CDR3 loop spans 12 amino acids. V gave up 4 bases and J gave up 5 bases, with 5 bases separating them. Germline lookup yields CDR1 SGHAT and CDR2 FQDESV (reference sequence). The entry originates in a study of long-term antiretroviral therapy in people with HIV. Study-level findings and limits: Versus controls, repertoires in people with HIV had narrower CDR3 length ranges.

Cryopreserved PBMC numbered roughly 0.85-11 million per sample before DNA extraction. The rearrangement links TRBV11-1 to TRBJ2-2; unclear D gene. The specimen comprised unsorted PBMCs, sampled 3.4 years after starting antiretroviral therapy. This TCR came from a man aged 25 to 40 with HIV. CDR3 sequence: CASSSNTGELFF. CDR3 DNA: TGTGCCAGCAGCTCAAATACCGGGGAGCTGTTTTTT.